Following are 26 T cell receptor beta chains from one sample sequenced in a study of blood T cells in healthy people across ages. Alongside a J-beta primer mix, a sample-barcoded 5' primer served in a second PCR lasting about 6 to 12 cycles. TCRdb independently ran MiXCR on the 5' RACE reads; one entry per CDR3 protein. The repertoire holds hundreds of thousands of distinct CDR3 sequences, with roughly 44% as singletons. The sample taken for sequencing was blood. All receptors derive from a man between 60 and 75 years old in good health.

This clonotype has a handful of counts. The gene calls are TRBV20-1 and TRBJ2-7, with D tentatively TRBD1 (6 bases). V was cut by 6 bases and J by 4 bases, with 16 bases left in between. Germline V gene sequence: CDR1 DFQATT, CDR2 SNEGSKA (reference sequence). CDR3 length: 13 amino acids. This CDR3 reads CSAKVQGTYEQYF. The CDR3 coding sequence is TGCAGTGCGAAAGTACAGGGCACGTACGAGCAGTACTTC.

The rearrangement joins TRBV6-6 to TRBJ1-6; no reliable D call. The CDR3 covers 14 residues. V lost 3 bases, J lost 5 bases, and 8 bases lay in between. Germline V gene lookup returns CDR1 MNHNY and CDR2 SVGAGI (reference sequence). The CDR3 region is CASSYAKNNSPLHF. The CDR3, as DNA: TGTGCCAGCAGTTATGCAAAAAATAATTCACCCCTCCACTTT.

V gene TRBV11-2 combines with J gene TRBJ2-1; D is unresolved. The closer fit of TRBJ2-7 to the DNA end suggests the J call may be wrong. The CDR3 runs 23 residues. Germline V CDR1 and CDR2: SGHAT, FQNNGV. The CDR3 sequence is CASSLGVSTVEHIISRSYNEQYF. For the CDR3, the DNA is TGTGCCAGCAGCTTAGGGGTATCCACTGTAGAGCACATAATATCCCGCTCCTACAATGAGCAGTACTTC.

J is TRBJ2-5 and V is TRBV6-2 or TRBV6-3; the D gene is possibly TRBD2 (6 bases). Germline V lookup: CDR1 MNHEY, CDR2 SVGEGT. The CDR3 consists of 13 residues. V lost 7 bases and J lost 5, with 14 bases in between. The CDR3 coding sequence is TGTGCCAGCATCCCGACTAGTAGGGAGACCCAGTACTTC. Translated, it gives CASIPTSRETQYF.

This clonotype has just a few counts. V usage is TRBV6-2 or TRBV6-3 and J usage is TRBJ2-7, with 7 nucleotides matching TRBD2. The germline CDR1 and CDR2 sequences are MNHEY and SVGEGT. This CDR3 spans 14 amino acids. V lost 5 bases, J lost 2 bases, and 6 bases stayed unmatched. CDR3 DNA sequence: TGTGCCAGCAGTAGGGAGGGCCGCACCTACGAGCAGTACTTC. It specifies CASSREGRTYEQYF.

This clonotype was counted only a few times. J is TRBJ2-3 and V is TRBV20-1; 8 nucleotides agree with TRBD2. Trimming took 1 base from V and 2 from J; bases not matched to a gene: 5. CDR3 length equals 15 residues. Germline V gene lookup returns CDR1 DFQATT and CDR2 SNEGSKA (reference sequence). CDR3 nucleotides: TGCAGTGCTAGAGGAAGGCGGGGGGTCACAGATACGCAGTATTTT. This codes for CSARGRRGVTDTQYF.

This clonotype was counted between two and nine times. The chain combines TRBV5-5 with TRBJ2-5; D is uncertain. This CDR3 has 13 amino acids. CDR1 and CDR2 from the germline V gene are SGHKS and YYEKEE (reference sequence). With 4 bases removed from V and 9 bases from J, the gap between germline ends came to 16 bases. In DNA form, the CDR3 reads TGTGCCAGCAGCCCCAGGACCCCTGCGGCCCAGTACTTC. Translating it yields CASSPRTPAAQYF.

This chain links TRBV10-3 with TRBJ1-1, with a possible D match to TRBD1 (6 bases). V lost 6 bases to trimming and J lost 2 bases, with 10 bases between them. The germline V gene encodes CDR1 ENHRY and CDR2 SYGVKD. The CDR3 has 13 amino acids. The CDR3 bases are TGTGCCATCAGAAGGACAGCCAACACTGAAGCTTTCTTT. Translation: CAIRRTANTEAFF.

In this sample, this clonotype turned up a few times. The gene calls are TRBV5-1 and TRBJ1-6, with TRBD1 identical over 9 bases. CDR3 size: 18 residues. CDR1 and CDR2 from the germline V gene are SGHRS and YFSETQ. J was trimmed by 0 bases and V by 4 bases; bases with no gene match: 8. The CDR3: CASSLQGASSSYNSPLHF. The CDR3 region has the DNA TGCGCCAGCAGCCTACAGGGGGCCTCGAGCTCCTATAATTCACCCCTCCACTTT. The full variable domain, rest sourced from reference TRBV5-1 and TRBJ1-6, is KAGVTQTPRYLIKTRGQQVTLSCSPISGHRSVSWYQQTPGQGLQFLFEYFSETQRNKGNFPGRFSGRQFSNSRSEMNVSTLELGDSALYLCASSLQGASSSYNSPLHFGNGTRLTVT.

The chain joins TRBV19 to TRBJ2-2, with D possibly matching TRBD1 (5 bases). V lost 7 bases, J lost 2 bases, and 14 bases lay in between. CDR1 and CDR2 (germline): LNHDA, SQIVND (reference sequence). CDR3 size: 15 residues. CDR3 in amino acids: CASKTRDSNTGELFF. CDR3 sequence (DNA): TGTGCCAGTAAGACCCGAGACAGCAACACCGGGGAGCTGTTTTTT.

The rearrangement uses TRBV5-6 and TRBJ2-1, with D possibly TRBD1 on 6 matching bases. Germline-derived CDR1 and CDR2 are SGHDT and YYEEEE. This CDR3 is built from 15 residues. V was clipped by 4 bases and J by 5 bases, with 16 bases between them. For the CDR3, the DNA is TGTGCCAGCAGCCTTACCCACAGGGACGACAATGAGCAGTTCTTC. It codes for CASSLTHRDDNEQFF.

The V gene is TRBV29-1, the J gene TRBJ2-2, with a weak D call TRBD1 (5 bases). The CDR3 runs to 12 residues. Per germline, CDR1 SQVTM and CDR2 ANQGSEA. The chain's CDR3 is CGADQGTGELFF. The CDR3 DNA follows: TGCGGCGCCGACCAGGGCACCGGGGAGCTGTTTTTT.

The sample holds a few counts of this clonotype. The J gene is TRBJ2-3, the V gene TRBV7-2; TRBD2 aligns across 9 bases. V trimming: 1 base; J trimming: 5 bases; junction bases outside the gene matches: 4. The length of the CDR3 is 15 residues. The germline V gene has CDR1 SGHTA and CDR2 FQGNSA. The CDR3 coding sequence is TGTGCCAGCAGCTTAGGGACTAGCGATGGAGATACGCAGTATTTT. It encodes CASSLGTSDGDTQYF. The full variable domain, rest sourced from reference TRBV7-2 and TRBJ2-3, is GAGVSQSPSNKVTEKGKDVELRCDPISGHTALYWYRQSLGQGLEFLIYFQGNSAPDKSGLPSDRFSAERTGGSVSTLTIQRTQQEDSAVYLCASSLGTSDGDTQYFGPGTRLTVL.

CDR3 in amino acids: CASSQDYAGGGNEQFF. DNA of the CDR3: TGCGCCAGCAGCCAAGATTACGCCGGGGGGGGCAATGAGCAGTTCTTC. The V gene is TRBV4-1, the J gene TRBJ2-1; 8 bases are shared with TRBD2. Germline loops: CDR1 MGHRA, CDR2 YSYEKL. V shed 0 bases, J shed 6 bases, and the junction held 7 bases outside the gene matches. This CDR3 is 16 amino acids long.

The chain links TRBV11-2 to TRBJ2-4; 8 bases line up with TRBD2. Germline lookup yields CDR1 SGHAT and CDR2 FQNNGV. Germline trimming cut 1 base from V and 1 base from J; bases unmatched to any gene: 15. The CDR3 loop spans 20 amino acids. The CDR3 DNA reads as TGTGCCAGCAGCTTAGTTCCGGGACTAGTGGGAGCCCGGGCCAAAAACATTCAGTACTTC. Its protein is CASSLVPGLVGARAKNIQYF.

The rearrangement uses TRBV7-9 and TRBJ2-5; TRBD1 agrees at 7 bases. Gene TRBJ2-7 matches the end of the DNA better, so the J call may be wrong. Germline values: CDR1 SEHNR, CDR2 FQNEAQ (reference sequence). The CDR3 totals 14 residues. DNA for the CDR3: TGTGCCAGCAGCTCGACAGGGCCGGGGAACGAGCAGTACTTC. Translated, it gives CASSSTGPGNEQYF.

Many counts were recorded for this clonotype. The CDR3 DNA follows: TGTGCCAGCCAAAGTGTCACAGATACGCAGTATTTT. Translation: CASQSVTDTQYF. The J gene is TRBJ2-3, the V gene TRBV2; D gene ambiguous. Germline V gene sequence: CDR1 SNHLY, CDR2 FYNNEI. Trimming removed 8 bases from V and 2 bases from J, with 8 bases in between. This CDR3 is built from 12 residues.

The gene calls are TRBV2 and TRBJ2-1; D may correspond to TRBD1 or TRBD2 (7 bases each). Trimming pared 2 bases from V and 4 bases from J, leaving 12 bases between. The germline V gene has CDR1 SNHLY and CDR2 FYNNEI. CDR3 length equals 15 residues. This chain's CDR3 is CASSEQGGAYNEQFF. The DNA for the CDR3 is TGTGCCAGCAGTGAACAGGGGGGGGCTTACAATGAGCAGTTCTTC.

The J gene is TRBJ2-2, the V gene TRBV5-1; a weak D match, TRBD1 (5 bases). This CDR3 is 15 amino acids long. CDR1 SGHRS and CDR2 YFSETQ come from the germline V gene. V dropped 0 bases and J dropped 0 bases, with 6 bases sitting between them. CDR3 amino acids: CASSLATANTGELFF. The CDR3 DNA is TGCGCCAGCAGCTTGGCGACAGCGAACACCGGGGAGCTGTTTTTT.

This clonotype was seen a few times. The chain's CDR3 is CASYTGGDYGYTF. The CDR3 DNA is TGTGCCAGCTATACCGGAGGGGACTATGGCTACACCTTC. J is TRBJ1-2 and V is TRBV6-2 or TRBV6-3, with D possibly TRBD1 on 5 matching bases. The CDR3 has 13 residues. Per germline, CDR1 MNHEY and CDR2 SVGEGT. Trimming pared 8 bases from V and 3 bases from J, leaving 13 bases between.

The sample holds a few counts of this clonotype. The CDR3 nucleotides read TGTGCCAGCAGCTTGTCGGGTGGCTACACCTTC. Encoded protein: CASSLSGGYTF. The rearrangement joins TRBV5-6 to TRBJ1-2; D not resolved. V lost 1 base to trimming and J lost 7 bases, with 5 bases between them. CDR3 length: 11 amino acids. CDR1 is SGHDT and CDR2 is YYEEEE in the germline V gene. Full variable domain (outside the CDR3, taken from reference TRBV5-6 and TRBJ1-2): DAGVTQSPTHLIKTRGQQVTLRCSPKSGHDTVSWYQQALGQGPQFIFQYYEEEERQRGNFPDRFSGHQFPNYSSELNVNALLLGDSALYLCASSLSGGYTFGSGTRLTVV.

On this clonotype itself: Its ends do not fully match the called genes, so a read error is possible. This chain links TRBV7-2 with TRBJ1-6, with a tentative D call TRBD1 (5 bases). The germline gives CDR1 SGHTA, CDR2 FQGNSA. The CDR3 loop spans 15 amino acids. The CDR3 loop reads CAGSLQGHSNSPLHF. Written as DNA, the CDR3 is TGTGCCGGCAGCTTACAAGGACATTCGAATTCACCCCTCCACTTT.

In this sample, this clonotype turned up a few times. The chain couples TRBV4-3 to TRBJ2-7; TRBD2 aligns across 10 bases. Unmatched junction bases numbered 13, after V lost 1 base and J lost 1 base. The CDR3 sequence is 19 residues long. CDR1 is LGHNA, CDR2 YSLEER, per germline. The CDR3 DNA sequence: TGCGCCAGCAGCCAAGCTCTCCCTCCGGGTAGCGGGGGGTCCTACGAGCAGTACTTC. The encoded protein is CASSQALPPGSGGSYEQYF.

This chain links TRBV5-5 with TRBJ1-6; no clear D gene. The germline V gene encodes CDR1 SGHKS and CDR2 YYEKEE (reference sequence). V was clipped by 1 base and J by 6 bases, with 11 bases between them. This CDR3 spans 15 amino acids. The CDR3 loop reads CASSLLLVGNSPLHF. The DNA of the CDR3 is TGTGCCAGCAGCTTGTTACTCGTCGGTAATTCACCCCTCCACTTT.

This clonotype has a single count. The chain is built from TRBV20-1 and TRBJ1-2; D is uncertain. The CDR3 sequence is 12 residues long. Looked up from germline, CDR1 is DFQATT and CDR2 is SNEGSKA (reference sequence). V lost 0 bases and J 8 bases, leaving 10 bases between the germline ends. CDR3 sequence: CSARDIGLGYTF. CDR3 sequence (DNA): TGCAGTGCTAGAGATATCGGCTTGGGCTACACCTTC.

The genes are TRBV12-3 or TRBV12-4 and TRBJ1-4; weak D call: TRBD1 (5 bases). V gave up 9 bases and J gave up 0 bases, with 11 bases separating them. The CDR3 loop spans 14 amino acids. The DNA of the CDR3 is TGTGCCAGTGACAGCTCCGCAACTAATGAAAAACTGTTTTTT. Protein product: CASDSSATNEKLFF.